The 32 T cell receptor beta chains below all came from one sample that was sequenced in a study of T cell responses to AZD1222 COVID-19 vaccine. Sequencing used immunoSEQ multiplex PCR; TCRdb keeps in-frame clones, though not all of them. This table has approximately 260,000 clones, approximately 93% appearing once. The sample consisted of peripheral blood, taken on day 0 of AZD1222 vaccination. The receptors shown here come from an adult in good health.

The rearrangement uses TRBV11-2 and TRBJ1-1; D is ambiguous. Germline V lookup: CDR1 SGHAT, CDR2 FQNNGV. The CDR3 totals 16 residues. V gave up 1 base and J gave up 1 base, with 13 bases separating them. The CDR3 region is CASSLVAGPRNTEAFF. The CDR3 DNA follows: TGTGCCAGCAGCTTAGTGGCCGGCCCTCGGAACACTGAAGCTTTCTTT.

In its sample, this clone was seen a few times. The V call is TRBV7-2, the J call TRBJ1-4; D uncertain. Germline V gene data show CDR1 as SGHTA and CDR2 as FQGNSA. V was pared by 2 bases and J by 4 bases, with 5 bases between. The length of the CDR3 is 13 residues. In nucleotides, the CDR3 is TGTGCCAGCAGCTTATGGGTTAATGAAAAACTGTTTTTT. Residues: CASSLWVNEKLFF.

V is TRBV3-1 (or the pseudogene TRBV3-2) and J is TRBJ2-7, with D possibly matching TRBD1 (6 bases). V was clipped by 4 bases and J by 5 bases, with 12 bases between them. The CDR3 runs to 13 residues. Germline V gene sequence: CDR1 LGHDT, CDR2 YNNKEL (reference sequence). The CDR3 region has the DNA TGTGCCAGCAGCCGGGACACCGTCAACGAGCAGTACTTC. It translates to CASSRDTVNEQYF.

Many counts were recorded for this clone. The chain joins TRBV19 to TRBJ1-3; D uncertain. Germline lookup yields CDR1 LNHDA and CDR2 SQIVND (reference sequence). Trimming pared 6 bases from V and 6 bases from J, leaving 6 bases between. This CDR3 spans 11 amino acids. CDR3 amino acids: CASSLLNTIYF. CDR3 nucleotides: TGTGCCAGTAGCCTATTAAACACCATATATTTT. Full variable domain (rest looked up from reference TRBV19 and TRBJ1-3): DGGITQSPKYLFRKEGQNVTLSCEQNLNHDAMYWYRQDPGQGLRLIYYSQIVNDFQKGDIAEGYSVSREKKESFPLTVTSAQKNPTAFYLCASSLLNTIYFGEGSWLTVV.

This CDR3 is CSVAMGADEAFF. CDR3 nucleotide sequence: TGCAGCGTTGCGATGGGAGCCGATGAAGCTTTCTTT. This chain connects TRBV29-1 to TRBJ1-1; D is unresolved. CDR1 and CDR2 from the germline V gene are SQVTM and ANQGSEA. The length of the CDR3 is 12 residues. V shed 4 bases and J shed 7 bases, with 13 bases lying between them.

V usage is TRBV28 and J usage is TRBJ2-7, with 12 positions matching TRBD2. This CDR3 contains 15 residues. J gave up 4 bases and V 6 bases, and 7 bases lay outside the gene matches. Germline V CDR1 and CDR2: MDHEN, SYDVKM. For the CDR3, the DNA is TGTGCCAGCAGCCCTAGCGGGGGGGCTGGATACGAGCAGTACTTC. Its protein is CASSPSGGAGYEQYF.

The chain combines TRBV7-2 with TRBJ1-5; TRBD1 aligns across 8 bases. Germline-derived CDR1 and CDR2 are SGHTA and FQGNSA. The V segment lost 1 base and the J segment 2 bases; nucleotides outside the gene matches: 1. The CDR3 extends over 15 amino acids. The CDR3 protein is CASSLGTGRNQPQHF. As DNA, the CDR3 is TGTGCCAGCAGCTTAGGGACAGGGCGCAATCAGCCCCAGCATTTT.

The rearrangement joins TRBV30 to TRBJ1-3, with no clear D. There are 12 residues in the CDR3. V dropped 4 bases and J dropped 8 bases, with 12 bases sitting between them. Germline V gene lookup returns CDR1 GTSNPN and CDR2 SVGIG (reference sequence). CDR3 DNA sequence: TGTGCCTGGAAGAGTTTGGGAGACACCATATATTTT. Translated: CAWKSLGDTIYF.

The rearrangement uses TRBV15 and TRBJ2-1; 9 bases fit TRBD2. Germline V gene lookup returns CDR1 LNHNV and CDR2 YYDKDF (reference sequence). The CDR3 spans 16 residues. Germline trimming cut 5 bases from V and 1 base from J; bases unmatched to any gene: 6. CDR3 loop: CATSEAAGGSYNEQFF. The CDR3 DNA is TGTGCCACCAGCGAGGCAGCGGGAGGTTCCTACAATGAGCAGTTCTTC.

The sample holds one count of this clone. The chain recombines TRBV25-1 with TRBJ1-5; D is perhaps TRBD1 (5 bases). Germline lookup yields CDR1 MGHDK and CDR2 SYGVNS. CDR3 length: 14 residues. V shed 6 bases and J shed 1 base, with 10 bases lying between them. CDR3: CASRGHGSNQPQHF. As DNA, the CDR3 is TGTGCCAGCAGGGGGCACGGAAGCAATCAGCCCCAGCATTTT. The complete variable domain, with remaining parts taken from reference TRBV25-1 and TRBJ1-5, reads EADIYQTPRYLVIGTGKKITLECSQTMGHDKMYWYQQDPGMELHLIHYSYGVNSTEKGDLSSESTVSRIRTEHFPLTLESARPSHTSQYLCASRGHGSNQPQHFGDGTRLSIL.

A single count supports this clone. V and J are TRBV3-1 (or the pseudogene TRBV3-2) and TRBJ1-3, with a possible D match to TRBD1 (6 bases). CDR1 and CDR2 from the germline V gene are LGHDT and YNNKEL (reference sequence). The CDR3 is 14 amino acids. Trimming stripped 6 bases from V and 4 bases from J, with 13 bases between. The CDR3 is CASSLRDIGNTIYF. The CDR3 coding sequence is TGTGCCAGCAGTCTCCGGGACATCGGAAACACCATATATTTT.

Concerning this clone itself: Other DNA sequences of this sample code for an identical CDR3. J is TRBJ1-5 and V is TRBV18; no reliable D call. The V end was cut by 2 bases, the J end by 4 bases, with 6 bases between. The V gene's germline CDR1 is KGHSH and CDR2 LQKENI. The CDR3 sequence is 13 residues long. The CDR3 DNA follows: TGTGCCAGCTCACCAGCTGGGAATCAGCCCCAGCATTTT. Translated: CASSPAGNQPQHF.

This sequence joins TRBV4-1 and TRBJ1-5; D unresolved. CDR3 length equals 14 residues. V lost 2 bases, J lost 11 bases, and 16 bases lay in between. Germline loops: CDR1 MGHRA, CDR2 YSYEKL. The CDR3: CASSQIGFGGSQHF. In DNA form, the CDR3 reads TGCGCCAGCAGCCAAATAGGCTTCGGTGGGTCCCAGCATTTT.

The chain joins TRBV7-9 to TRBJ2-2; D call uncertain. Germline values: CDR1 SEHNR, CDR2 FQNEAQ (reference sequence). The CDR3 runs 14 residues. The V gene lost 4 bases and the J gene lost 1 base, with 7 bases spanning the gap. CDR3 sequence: CASSSGLNTGELFF. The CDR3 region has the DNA TGTGCCAGCAGCTCGGGCCTGAACACCGGGGAGCTGTTTTTT.

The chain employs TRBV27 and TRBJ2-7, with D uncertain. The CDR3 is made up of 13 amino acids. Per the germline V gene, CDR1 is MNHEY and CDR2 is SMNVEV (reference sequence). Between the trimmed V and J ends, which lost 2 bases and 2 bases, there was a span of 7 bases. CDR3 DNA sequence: TGTGCCAGCAGTTTAGGGTATACCTACGAGCAGTACTTC. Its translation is CASSLGYTYEQYF.

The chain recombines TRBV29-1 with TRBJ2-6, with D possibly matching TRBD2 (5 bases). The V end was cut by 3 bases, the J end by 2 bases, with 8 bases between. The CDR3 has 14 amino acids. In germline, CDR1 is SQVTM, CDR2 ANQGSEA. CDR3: CSVESEAGANVLTF. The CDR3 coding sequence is TGCAGCGTTGAGTCGGAGGCTGGGGCCAACGTCCTGACTTTC.

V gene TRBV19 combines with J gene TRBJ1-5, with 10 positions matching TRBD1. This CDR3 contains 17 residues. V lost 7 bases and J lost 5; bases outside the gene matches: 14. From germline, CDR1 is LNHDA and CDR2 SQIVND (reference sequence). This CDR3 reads CASIPRSGQGFDQPQHF. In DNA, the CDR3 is TGTGCCAGTATTCCCCGGTCGGGACAGGGGTTTGATCAGCCCCAGCATTTT.

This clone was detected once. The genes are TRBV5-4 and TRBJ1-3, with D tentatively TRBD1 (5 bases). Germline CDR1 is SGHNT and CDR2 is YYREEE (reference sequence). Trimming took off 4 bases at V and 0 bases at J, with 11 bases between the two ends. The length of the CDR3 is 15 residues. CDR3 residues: CASSLDSISGNTIYF. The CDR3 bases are TGTGCCAGCAGCCTAGACAGCATCTCTGGAAACACCATATATTTT.

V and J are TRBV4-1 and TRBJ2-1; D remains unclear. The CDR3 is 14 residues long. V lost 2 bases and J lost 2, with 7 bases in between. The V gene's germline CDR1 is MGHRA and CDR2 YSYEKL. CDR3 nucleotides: TGCGCCAGCAGCCAATTCCTTACCTACAATGAGCAGTTCTTC. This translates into CASSQFLTYNEQFF.

The CDR3 is CASSPRGNAADTQYF. CDR3 nucleotides: TGTGCCAGCAGCCCAAGGGGGAATGCAGCAGATACGCAGTATTTT. The chain employs TRBV7-3 and TRBJ2-3; possibly TRBD1 for D (6 bases). Trimming cost V 5 bases and J 4 bases, with 16 bases left between them. The CDR3 runs to 15 residues. Germline CDR1 and CDR2: SGHTA and FQGTGA.

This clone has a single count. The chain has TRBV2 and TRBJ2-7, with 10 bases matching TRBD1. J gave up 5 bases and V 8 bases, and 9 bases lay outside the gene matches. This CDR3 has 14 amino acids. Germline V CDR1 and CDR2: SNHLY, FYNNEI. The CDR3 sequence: CASGAGQGSDEQYF. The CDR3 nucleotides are TGTGCCAGCGGGGCGGGACAGGGGAGCGACGAGCAGTACTTC.

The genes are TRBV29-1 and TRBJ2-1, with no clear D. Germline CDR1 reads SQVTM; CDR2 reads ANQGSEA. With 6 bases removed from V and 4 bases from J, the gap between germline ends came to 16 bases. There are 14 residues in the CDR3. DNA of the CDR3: TGCAGCGTGTATTCCGTAAAACCTTACAATGAGCAGTTCTTC. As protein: CSVYSVKPYNEQFF.

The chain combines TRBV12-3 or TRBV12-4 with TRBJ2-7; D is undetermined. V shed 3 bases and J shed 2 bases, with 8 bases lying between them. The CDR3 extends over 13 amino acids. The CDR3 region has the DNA TGTGCCAGCAGTTTCAGACACACCTACGAGCAGTACTTC. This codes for CASSFRHTYEQYF.

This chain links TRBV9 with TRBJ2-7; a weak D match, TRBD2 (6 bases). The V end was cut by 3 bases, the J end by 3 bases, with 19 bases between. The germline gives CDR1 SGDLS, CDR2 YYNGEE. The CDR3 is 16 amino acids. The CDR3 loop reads CASSASGGLYLYEQYF. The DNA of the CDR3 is TGTGCCAGCAGCGCCTCCGGAGGGCTCTACCTCTACGAGCAGTACTTC.

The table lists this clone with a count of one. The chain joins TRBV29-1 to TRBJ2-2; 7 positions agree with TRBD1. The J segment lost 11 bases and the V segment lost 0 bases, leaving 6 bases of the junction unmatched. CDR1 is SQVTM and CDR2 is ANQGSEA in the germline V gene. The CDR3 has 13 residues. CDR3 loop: CSVEEWDSRELFF. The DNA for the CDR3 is TGCAGCGTTGAAGAGTGGGACAGTAGAGAGCTGTTTTTT.

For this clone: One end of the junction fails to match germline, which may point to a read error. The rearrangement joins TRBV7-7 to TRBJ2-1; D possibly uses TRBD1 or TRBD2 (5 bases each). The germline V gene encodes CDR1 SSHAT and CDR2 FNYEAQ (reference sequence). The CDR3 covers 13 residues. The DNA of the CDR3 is TGTGCTAGCAGCTTAGCGCTGGGGACGGAGGAATTCTTC. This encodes CASSLALGTEEFF.

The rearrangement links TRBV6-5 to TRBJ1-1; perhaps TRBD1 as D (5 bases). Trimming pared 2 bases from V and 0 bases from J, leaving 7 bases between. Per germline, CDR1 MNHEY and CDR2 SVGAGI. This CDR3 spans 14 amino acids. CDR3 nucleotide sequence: TGTGCCAGCAGTTACAAGGGGATGAACACTGAAGCTTTCTTT. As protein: CASSYKGMNTEAFF.

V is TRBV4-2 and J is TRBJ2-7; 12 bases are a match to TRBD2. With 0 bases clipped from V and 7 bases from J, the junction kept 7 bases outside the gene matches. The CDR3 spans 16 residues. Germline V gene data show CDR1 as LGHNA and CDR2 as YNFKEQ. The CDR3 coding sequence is TGTGCCAGCAGCCAAGAGACTAGCGGGAGATGGCTGGAGCAGTACTTC. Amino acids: CASSQETSGRWLEQYF.

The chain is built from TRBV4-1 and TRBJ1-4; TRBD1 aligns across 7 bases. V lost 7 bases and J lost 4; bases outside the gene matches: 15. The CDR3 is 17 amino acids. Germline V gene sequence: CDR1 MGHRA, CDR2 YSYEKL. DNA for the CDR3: TGCGCCAGCACTGGTGGGAGGGGGCGAGTAGATAATGAAAAACTGTTTTTT. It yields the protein CASTGGRGRVDNEKLFF.

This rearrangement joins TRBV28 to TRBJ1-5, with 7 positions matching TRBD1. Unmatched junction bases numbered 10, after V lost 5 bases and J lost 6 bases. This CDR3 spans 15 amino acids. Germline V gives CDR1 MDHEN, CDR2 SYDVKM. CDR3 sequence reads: CASSLRYAGGQPQHF. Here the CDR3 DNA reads TGTGCCAGCAGTCTCCGATACGCAGGGGGTCAGCCCCAGCATTTT.

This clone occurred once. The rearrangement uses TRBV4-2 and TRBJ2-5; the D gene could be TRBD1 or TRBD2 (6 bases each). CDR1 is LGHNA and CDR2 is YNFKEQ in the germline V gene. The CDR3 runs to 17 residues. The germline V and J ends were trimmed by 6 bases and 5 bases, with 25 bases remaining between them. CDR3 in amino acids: CASRPSALGAAGETQYF. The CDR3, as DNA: TGTGCCAGCAGACCTTCCGCCCTGGGGGCTGCGGGGGAGACCCAGTACTTC.

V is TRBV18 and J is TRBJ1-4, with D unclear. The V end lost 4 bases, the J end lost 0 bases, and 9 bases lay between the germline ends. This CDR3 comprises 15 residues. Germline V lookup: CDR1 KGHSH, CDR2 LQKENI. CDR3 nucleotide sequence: TGTGCCAGCTCACGAGGGCAGGCAACTAATGAAAAACTGTTTTTT. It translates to CASSRGQATNEKLFF.